These 20 T cell receptor beta chains came from one sample sequenced in a study of technical replicates of blood from several donors. The method was immunoSEQ multiplex PCR; TCRdb's version includes in-frame clones alone and lacks a portion of them. The table lists tens of thousands of clones, around nine tenths of them singletons. The sequenced material came from PBMCs. These receptors all come from a human donor in good health. Some clones in this sample may be carry-over from other donors' samples.

The chain employs TRBV19 and TRBJ1-3; D is undetermined. V gave up 6 bases and J gave up 0 bases, with 6 bases separating them. Germline CDR1 reads LNHDA; CDR2 reads SQIVND (reference sequence). The CDR3 is 13 residues long. In DNA form, the CDR3 reads TGTGCCAGTAGCGGCGGCTCTGGAAACACCATATATTTT. This codes for CASSGGSGNTIYF.

The J gene is TRBJ1-2, the V gene TRBV5-1; 7 bases are a match to TRBD1. Germline V CDR1 and CDR2: SGHRS, YFSETQ. V was pared by 3 bases and J by 4 bases, with 3 bases of the junction left unmatched. This CDR3 has 13 residues. This chain's CDR3 is CASSSGQAYGYTF. CDR3 nucleotides: TGCGCCAGCAGCTCAGGACAGGCCTATGGCTACACCTTC.

The V and J genes are TRBV30 and TRBJ2-5, with D perhaps TRBD1 (6 bases). Trimming took 0 bases from V and 13 from J, leaving 18 bases between them. This CDR3 is 13 amino acids long. CDR1 and CDR2 from the germline V gene are GTSNPN and SVGIG (reference sequence). Here the CDR3 reads CAWSVESGGPVYF. In nucleotides, the CDR3 is TGTGCCTGGAGTGTCGAATCTGGGGGCCCGGTGTACTTC.

CDR3 residues: CASSSPHGGGGSSYNEQFF. The CDR3 nucleotides are TGTGCCAGCAGCTCCCCCCACGGCGGGGGGGGTAGCTCCTACAATGAGCAGTTCTTC. The chain uses TRBV7-8 and TRBJ2-1, with TRBD2 matching 9 bases. CDR3 length: 19 amino acids. CDR1 is SGHVS, CDR2 FQNEAQ, per germline. Unmatched junction bases numbered 13, after V lost 4 bases and J lost 0 bases.

The chain has TRBV7-2 and TRBJ1-6, with D perhaps matching TRBD1 (6 bases). The CDR3 is 15 residues long. Germline CDR1 reads SGHTA; CDR2 reads FQGNSA. The V and J ends lost 3 bases and 10 bases respectively, with 16 bases between them. The CDR3 is CASSLDRSQGSPLHF. CDR3 nucleotide sequence: TGTGCCAGCAGCTTGGACCGCTCCCAGGGGTCACCCCTCCACTTT.

V and J are TRBV2 and TRBJ2-7; D is possibly TRBD2 (5 bases). V was cut by 6 bases and J by 5 bases, with 14 bases left in between. CDR1 and CDR2 from the germline V gene are SNHLY and FYNNEI. The CDR3 has 13 residues. CDR3 in amino acids: CASRDGGSDEQYF. The CDR3, as DNA: TGTGCCAGCAGGGACGGCGGGTCAGACGAGCAGTACTTC.

The count of this clone is one. The rearrangement uses TRBV11-2 and TRBJ2-1; TRBD2 agrees at 9 bases. V was clipped by 2 bases and J by 6 bases; unmatched bases: 8. This CDR3 spans 16 amino acids. Germline V gene sequence: CDR1 SGHAT, CDR2 FQNNGV. For the CDR3, the DNA is TGTGCCAGCAGCTTACGAGGCGGGAGGGCGGTCAATGAGCAGTTCTTC. Translation gives CASSLRGGRAVNEQFF.

The gene calls are TRBV4-2 and TRBJ2-7, with D possibly TRBD1 on 6 matching bases. CDR3 length: 15 amino acids. V was pared by 4 bases and J by 0 bases, with 13 bases between. In germline, CDR1 is LGHNA, CDR2 YNFKEQ. The CDR3 sequence is CASSLTGQSSYEQYF. The CDR3, as DNA: TGTGCCAGCAGCCTCACAGGACAGAGCTCCTACGAGCAGTACTTC.

The J gene is TRBJ1-1, the V gene TRBV19; TRBD1 matches 12 bases. The CDR3 runs to 15 residues. With 9 bases clipped from V and 4 bases from J, the junction kept 9 bases outside the gene matches. Germline values: CDR1 LNHDA, CDR2 SQIVND (reference sequence). This CDR3 reads CASGDRGRRGTEAFF. The CDR3 region has the DNA TGTGCCAGCGGGGACAGGGGGCGAAGAGGCACTGAAGCTTTCTTT.

CDR3 DNA: TGTGCCAGCTCACCAACTCATGTACGGGAAACCTATAATTCACCCCTCCACTTT. It codes for CASSPTHVRETYNSPLHF. The V and J genes are TRBV18 and TRBJ1-6; D uncertain. The germline gives CDR1 KGHSH, CDR2 LQKENI. CDR3 length: 18 residues. V was clipped by 2 bases and J by 2 bases, with 16 bases between them. The entire variable domain, with the rest obtained from reference TRBV18 and TRBJ1-6, is as follows: NAGVMQNPRHLVRRRGQEARLRCSPMKGHSHVYWYRQLPEEGLKFMVYLQKENIIDESGMPKERFSAEFPKEGPSILRIQQVVRGDSAAYFCASSPTHVRETYNSPLHFGNGTRLTVT.

The rearrangement joins TRBV11-2 to TRBJ2-7; 8 bases match TRBD2. The trim removed 5 bases at V and 5 bases at J, leaving 8 bases unmatched. Germline loops: CDR1 SGHAT, CDR2 FQNNGV. The CDR3 length is 14 residues. The CDR3 protein is CASSPAGAMNEQYF. The DNA of the CDR3 is TGTGCCAGCAGCCCAGCGGGAGCTATGAACGAGCAGTACTTC.

This sequence joins TRBV20-1 and TRBJ1-4, with D uncertain. CDR3 size: 11 residues. The germline V gene encodes CDR1 DFQATT and CDR2 SNEGSKA (reference sequence). Trimming took 5 bases from V and 7 from J, leaving 8 bases between them. The chain's CDR3 is CSAPYGEKLFF. CDR3 bases: TGCAGTGCTCCCTACGGTGAAAAACTGTTTTTT.

This chain links TRBV15 with TRBJ2-3; D gene uncertain. Between the trimmed V and J ends, which lost 0 bases and 6 bases, there was a span of 16 bases. From germline, CDR1 is LNHNV and CDR2 YYDKDF (reference sequence). CDR3 length: 16 amino acids. CDR3 bases: TGTGCCACCAGCAGAGATTTCGTGCGGATTTCGGATACGCAGTATTTT. It is translated as CATSRDFVRISDTQYF.

This clone has a single count. The V call is TRBV5-1, the J call TRBJ1-1; the D gene is possibly TRBD1 (5 bases). Trimming took off 4 bases at V and 1 base at J, with 14 bases between the two ends. This CDR3 is built from 15 residues. Germline loops: CDR1 SGHRS, CDR2 YFSETQ. The CDR3, as DNA: TGCGCCAGCAGCCTCCGGACACTACCGAACACTGAAGCTTTCTTT. This gives the protein CASSLRTLPNTEAFF.

This clone has only one observation. This chain joins TRBV14 and TRBJ1-1, with no clear D. The length of the CDR3 is 11 residues. V lost 4 bases and J lost 2, with 2 bases in between. CDR1 is SGHDN and CDR2 is FVKESK in the germline V gene. CDR3 loop: CASSPNTEAFF. The CDR3 nucleotides are TGTGCCAGCAGCCCTAACACTGAAGCTTTCTTT. The full variable domain, rest sourced from reference TRBV14 and TRBJ1-1, is EAGVTQFPSHSVIEKGQTVTLRCDPISGHDNLYWYRRVMGKEIKFLLHFVKESKQDESGMPNNRFLAERTGGTYSTLKVQPAELEDSGVYFCASSPNTEAFFGQGTRLTVV.

This sequence joins TRBV2 and TRBJ2-1, with D maybe TRBD2 (6 bases). This CDR3 region has 15 residues. V was cut by 7 bases and J by 6 bases, with 19 bases left in between. Per germline, CDR1 SNHLY and CDR2 FYNNEI. The DNA of the CDR3 is TGTGCCAGCACCTGGGGGGAGCGTTCGGGCAATGAGCAGTTCTTC. Encoded protein: CASTWGERSGNEQFF.

The CDR3 DNA is TGTGCCAGCAGCTTAGGGGGGGGGAGCAATCAGCCCCAGCATTTT. Translated: CASSLGGGSNQPQHF. V is TRBV7-8 and J is TRBJ1-5; D is perhaps TRBD1 (5 bases). The CDR3 has 15 residues. Germline CDR1 is SGHVS and CDR2 is FQNEAQ. Trimming took off 1 base at V and 1 base at J, with 8 bases between the two ends.

Concerning this clone itself: At one boundary the junction diverges from the germline segment, which might be a read error. This sample also contains other DNA sequences that code for the same CDR3. CDR3 sequence (DNA): TGTGCCAGCAGCATGGTCGGGGGGGTCGCGATGACCCAGTACTTC. Protein product: CASSMVGGVAMTQYF. J is TRBJ2-5 and V is TRBV5-1; TRBD2 aligns across 8 bases. CDR1 and CDR2 from the germline V gene are SGHRS and YFSETQ. CDR3 length: 15 residues.

CDR3 in amino acids: CASSPWDRGLKSYEQYF. The CDR3 coding sequence is TGTGCCAGCTCACCATGGGACAGGGGACTTAAATCCTACGAGCAGTACTTC. The chain carries TRBV18 and TRBJ2-7; TRBD1 matches at 10 bases. Germline CDR1 is KGHSH and CDR2 is LQKENI. The CDR3 has 17 amino acids. The junction had 8 bases not matched to a gene; V was cut back by 2 bases and J by 1 base.

With respect to this clone: Other DNA variants within this sample encode the same CDR3. The gene calls are TRBV4-3 and TRBJ1-3; D call uncertain. Germline V gene lookup returns CDR1 LGHNA and CDR2 YSLEER. Trimming took off 0 bases at V and 0 bases at J, with 9 bases between the two ends. This CDR3 has 16 amino acids. CDR3 sequence reads: CASSQDRSLSGNTIYF. For the CDR3, the DNA is TGCGCCAGCAGCCAAGATCGGAGCCTCTCTGGAAACACCATATATTTT.